The 27 T cell receptor beta chains below were found in one sample sequenced in a study of cytomegalovirus exposure and HLA in healthy donors. The primer mix had 60 Vbeta and 13 Jbeta primers. The method was immunoSEQ multiplex PCR; TCRdb's version includes in-frame clones alone and lacks a portion of them. The sample includes around 80,000 clones, less than 80% seen only once; the top ten take about 9%. Material: PBMCs. The receptors were gathered from a man aged 40-49 years in good health and CMV-seropositive.

The V gene is TRBV2, the J gene TRBJ2-3, with 7 bases aligning to TRBD1. J gave up 2 bases and V 5 bases, and 7 bases lay outside the gene matches. This CDR3 has 15 amino acids. The germline V gene has CDR1 SNHLY and CDR2 FYNNEI. CDR3 amino acids: CASSIQGQFTDTQYF. CDR3 bases: TGTGCCAGCAGTATACAGGGGCAATTCACAGATACGCAGTATTTT. Supplemented by reference TRBV2 and TRBJ2-3, the full variable domain reads EPEVTQTPSHQVTQMGQEVILRCVPISNHLYFYWYRQILGQKVEFLVSFYNNEISEKSEIFDDQFSVERPDGSNFTLKIRSTKLEDSAMYFCASSIQGQFTDTQYFGPGTRLTVL.

The V gene is TRBV28, the J gene TRBJ2-7, with TRBD2 identical over 8 bases. This CDR3 has 15 amino acids. Germline-derived CDR1 and CDR2 are MDHEN and SYDVKM. With 6 bases clipped from V and 5 bases from J, the junction kept 12 bases outside the gene matches. The CDR3 loop reads CASRPPSGSLNEQYF. In DNA, the CDR3 is TGTGCCAGCAGGCCTCCCAGCGGGAGTCTAAACGAGCAGTACTTC. Filled out from reference TRBV28 and TRBJ2-7, the complete variable domain reads DVKVTQSSRYLVKRTGEKVFLECVQDMDHENMFWYRQDPGLGLRLIYFSYDVKMKEKGDIPEGYSVSREKKERFSLILESASTNQTSMYLCASRPPSGSLNEQYFGPGTRLTVT.

This rearrangement joins TRBV20-1 to TRBJ2-5; D gene ambiguous. The V gene lost 7 bases and the J gene lost 3 bases, with 9 bases spanning the gap. The germline CDR1 and CDR2 sequences are DFQATT and SNEGSKA (reference sequence). The CDR3 extends over 11 amino acids. The CDR3: CSGQIEETQYF. Written as DNA, the CDR3 is TGCAGTGGGCAGATCGAAGAGACCCAGTACTTC.

This clone was seen a handful of times. The J gene is TRBJ1-4, the V gene TRBV7-2; D remains unclear. The CDR3 runs 17 residues. Trimming stripped 5 bases from V and 0 bases from J, with 16 bases between. Germline V CDR1 and CDR2: SGHTA, FQGNSA. CDR3 nucleotide sequence: TGTGCCAGCAGCCCCTTTCGGGGATTCGCAACTAATGAAAAACTGTTTTTT. Translation gives CASSPFRGFATNEKLFF.

The CDR3 is CASSQYTGEAFF. The CDR3 DNA reads as TGTGCCAGCAGCCAATATACAGGTGAAGCTTTCTTT. The chain joins TRBV14 to TRBJ1-1, with a tentative D call TRBD1 (5 bases). CDR1 SGHDN and CDR2 FVKESK come from the germline V gene. The ends were cut back, 2 bases at V and 7 bases at J, with 8 bases in the middle. There are 12 residues in the CDR3.

The chain combines TRBV28 with TRBJ1-5; TRBD1 matches 9 bases. This CDR3 contains 14 residues. Losses at the gene ends were 4 bases for V and 6 bases for J; bases not matched to a gene: 4. The germline V gene has CDR1 MDHEN and CDR2 SYDVKM. DNA for the CDR3: TGTGCCAGCAGTTGGGGGGGACAGGGTCAGCCCCAGCATTTT. Its translation: CASSWGGQGQPQHF.

This clone was recorded only once. The chain joins TRBV5-1 to TRBJ2-1, with D possibly being TRBD2 (6 bases). The CDR3 has 14 residues. The ends were cut back, 0 bases at V and 7 bases at J, with 11 bases in the middle. Per the germline V gene, CDR1 is SGHRS and CDR2 is YFSETQ. The CDR3: CASSLGRDFNEQFF. The CDR3 DNA follows: TGCGCCAGCAGCTTGGGTAGGGACTTTAATGAGCAGTTCTTC.

The chain uses TRBV11-2 and TRBJ2-1, with 8 bases aligning to TRBD2. V gave up 1 base and J gave up 3 bases; unmatched junction bases: 5. CDR1 is SGHAT and CDR2 is FQNNGV in the germline V gene. The CDR3 runs 16 residues. The CDR3 DNA sequence: TGTGCCAGCAGCTTAGTTCCCAGCGGGGGCTACAATGAGCAGTTCTTC. Translating it yields CASSLVPSGGYNEQFF.

This rearrangement joins TRBV7-8 to TRBJ1-2; TRBD1 matches 8 bases. Germline-derived CDR1 and CDR2 are SGHVS and FQNEAQ. V trimming: 3 bases; J trimming: 8 bases; junction bases outside the gene matches: 5. The CDR3 contains 13 residues. The DNA of the CDR3 is TGTGCCAGCAGCTTGGACAGGGCGGACGGCTACACCTTC. Amino acid sequence: CASSLDRADGYTF.

This clone was detected a few times. The V gene is TRBV30, the J gene TRBJ2-3; D may be TRBD2 (6 bases). The V gene lost 1 base and the J gene lost 5 bases, with 10 bases spanning the gap. The germline CDR1 and CDR2 sequences are GTSNPN and SVGIG (reference sequence). The CDR3 runs to 13 residues. The chain's CDR3 is CAWSGGRIDTQYF. CDR3 sequence (DNA): TGTGCCTGGAGTGGAGGGAGGATAGATACGCAGTATTTT.

The V call is TRBV2, the J call TRBJ1-1; unclear D gene. The V end was cut by 2 bases, the J end by 1 base, with 8 bases between. This CDR3 contains 14 residues. Germline V gives CDR1 SNHLY, CDR2 FYNNEI. The CDR3 sequence is CASSERRANTEAFF. DNA for the CDR3: TGTGCCAGCAGTGAAAGGCGGGCGAACACTGAAGCTTTCTTT. The full variable domain, rest sourced from reference TRBV2 and TRBJ1-1, is EPEVTQTPSHQVTQMGQEVILRCVPISNHLYFYWYRQILGQKVEFLVSFYNNEISEKSEIFDDQFSVERPDGSNFTLKIRSTKLEDSAMYFCASSERRANTEAFFGQGTRLTVV.

The V call is TRBV19, the J call TRBJ2-1, with D perhaps matching TRBD1 (5 bases). Trimming stripped 8 bases from V and 2 bases from J, with 13 bases between. The CDR3 is made up of 14 amino acids. Germline V CDR1 and CDR2: LNHDA, SQIVND (reference sequence). CDR3 sequence (DNA): TGTGCCAGTGGTAGGAAGGGGACCTACAATGAGCAGTTCTTC. Translating gives CASGRKGTYNEQFF.

V gene TRBV11-2 combines with J gene TRBJ1-2; D unclear. The CDR3 has 12 amino acids. Germline V gene data show CDR1 as SGHAT and CDR2 as FQNNGV. V lost 2 bases and J 4 bases, leaving 5 bases between the germline ends. CDR3 sequence (DNA): TGTGCCAGCAGCTTAAACTTCTATGGCTACACCTTC. Translating it yields CASSLNFYGYTF.

This chain connects TRBV4-1 to TRBJ2-1, with no clear D. With 1 base removed from V and 2 bases from J, the gap between germline ends came to 12 bases. CDR3 size: 16 residues. From germline, CDR1 is MGHRA and CDR2 YSYEKL. The CDR3 is CASSQGPGSTYNEQFF. Here the CDR3 DNA reads TGCGCCAGCAGCCAAGGTCCGGGTAGTACCTACAATGAGCAGTTCTTC.

This chain uses TRBV7-9 with TRBJ2-7; possibly TRBD2 for D (5 bases). CDR1 and CDR2 (germline): SEHNR, FQNEAQ (reference sequence). V was trimmed by 1 base and J by 6 bases, leaving 13 bases between them. This CDR3 is 14 amino acids long. CDR3 protein: CASSLELSRGEQYF. CDR3 nucleotides: TGTGCCAGCAGCTTAGAATTATCCCGGGGCGAGCAGTACTTC.

This clone was observed a handful of times. The rearrangement uses TRBV7-9 and TRBJ1-4; D call uncertain. Germline V gene data show CDR1 as SEHNR and CDR2 as FQNEAQ (reference sequence). This CDR3 comprises 13 residues. V lost 1 base and J 8 bases, leaving 8 bases between the germline ends. CDR3 DNA sequence: TGTGCCAGCAGCTTAGACGGGAAAGAAAAACTGTTTTTT. As protein: CASSLDGKEKLFF.

CDR3 sequence (DNA): TGTGCCAGCAGTGAGCGGGGAGAGACCCAGTACTTC. Its protein is CASSERGETQYF. The rearrangement joins TRBV2 to TRBJ2-5; tentatively, D is TRBD2 (6 bases). Looked up from germline, CDR1 is SNHLY and CDR2 is FYNNEI. V lost 3 bases and J lost 4, with 6 bases in between. The CDR3 runs 12 residues.

The V call is TRBV6-5, the J call TRBJ2-1; D is perhaps TRBD1 (6 bases). The CDR3 spans 13 residues. V lost 7 bases and J 1 base, leaving 8 bases between the germline ends. Germline V gene lookup returns CDR1 MNHEY and CDR2 SVGAGI. The CDR3 sequence is CASTRGSYNEQFF. CDR3 nucleotides: TGTGCCAGCACAAGGGGGTCCTACAATGAGCAGTTCTTC.

V is TRBV19 and J is TRBJ2-2; the match to TRBD2 covers 9 bases. CDR1 and CDR2 from the germline V gene are LNHDA and SQIVND (reference sequence). The CDR3 contains 15 residues. Trimming cost V 6 bases and J 3 bases; bases outside gene matches: 5. CDR3: CASRRTSEDTGELFF. The CDR3 DNA reads as TGTGCCAGTAGAAGGACTAGCGAAGACACCGGGGAGCTGTTTTTT.

The rearrangement joins TRBV5-6 to TRBJ2-3, with 13 bases fitting TRBD2. CDR3 length: 16 residues. CDR1 is SGHDT and CDR2 is YYEEEE in the germline V gene. V dropped 4 bases and J dropped 5; count of bases not matched to a gene: 7. The CDR3 DNA sequence: TGTGCCAGCAGCCTACTAGCGGGAGGGGGACTAGATACGCAGTATTTT. The encoded protein is CASSLLAGGGLDTQYF. Together with reference TRBV5-6 and TRBJ2-3, the CDR3 gives the full variable domain: DAGVTQSPTHLIKTRGQQVTLRCSPKSGHDTVSWYQQALGQGPQFIFQYYEEEERQRGNFPDRFSGHQFPNYSSELNVNALLLGDSALYLCASSLLAGGGLDTQYFGPGTRLTVL.

The rearrangement joins TRBV28 to TRBJ1-2; D perhaps matches TRBD1 (5 bases). Germline V gene data show CDR1 as MDHEN and CDR2 as SYDVKM. The CDR3 contains 12 residues. V lost 4 bases, J lost 8 bases, and 11 bases lay in between. This CDR3 is CASSSYRLGYTF. CDR3 nucleotide sequence: TGTGCCAGCAGTTCATACAGGTTGGGCTACACCTTC.

V usage is TRBV7-6 and J usage is TRBJ2-7; TRBD1 is a possible D gene (6 bases). Germline CDR1 and CDR2: SGHVS and FNYEAQ. The CDR3 length is 13 residues. With 5 bases removed from V and 5 bases from J, the gap between germline ends came to 13 bases. DNA of the CDR3: TGTGCCAGCAGCAAACAGGGAAGGGACGAGCAGTACTTC. Translated: CASSKQGRDEQYF.

The chain is built from TRBV10-3 and TRBJ1-1, with 8 bases identical to TRBD1. This CDR3 contains 16 residues. From germline, CDR1 is ENHRY and CDR2 SYGVKD. V shed 2 bases, J shed 0 bases, and the junction held 5 bases outside the gene matches. The chain's CDR3 is CAISEEQGVMNTEAFF. CDR3 coding DNA: TGTGCCATCAGTGAGGAACAGGGGGTTATGAACACTGAAGCTTTCTTT.

This clone was seen more than once but under ten times. The chain couples TRBV6-6 to TRBJ1-2; the match to TRBD1 covers 8 bases. The CDR3 loop spans 14 amino acids. CDR1 is MNHNY, CDR2 SVGAGI, per germline (reference sequence). J lost 6 bases, V lost 5 bases, and 8 bases had no gene match. The CDR3: CASSLPGGFDGYTF. The CDR3 nucleotides read TGTGCCAGCAGTCTCCCAGGGGGCTTTGATGGCTACACCTTC.

This clone was found a few times. The chain employs TRBV7-6 and TRBJ1-1; 7 bases map to TRBD1. With 4 bases clipped from V and 3 bases from J, the junction kept 5 bases outside the gene matches. The CDR3 extends over 14 amino acids. Germline assignment: CDR1 SGHVS and CDR2 FNYEAQ. CDR3 sequence: CASSSNTGDTEAFF. CDR3 nucleotide sequence: TGTGCCAGCAGCTCCAACACAGGGGACACTGAAGCTTTCTTT.

The chain joins TRBV13 to TRBJ2-1; 13 positions match TRBD2. Trimming took 4 bases from V and 0 from J; bases not matched to a gene: 6. CDR1 is PRHDT, CDR2 FYEKMQ, per germline (reference sequence). The CDR3 is 18 amino acids. The CDR3 region is CASSSGTSGKSSYNEQFF. CDR3 bases: TGTGCCAGCAGCTCTGGGACTAGCGGGAAGAGCTCCTACAATGAGCAGTTCTTC.

The J gene is TRBJ2-7, the V gene TRBV28; 9 nucleotides line up with TRBD2. V lost 8 bases, J lost 4 bases, and 9 bases stayed unmatched. CDR3 size: 14 residues. The germline V gene has CDR1 MDHEN and CDR2 SYDVKM. CDR3 DNA sequence: TGTGCCAGCTTGAGGATAGCGGGAGTTTACGAGCAGTACTTC. Protein sequence: CASLRIAGVYEQYF. Filled out from reference TRBV28 and TRBJ2-7, the complete variable domain reads DVKVTQSSRYLVKRTGEKVFLECVQDMDHENMFWYRQDPGLGLRLIYFSYDVKMKEKGDIPEGYSVSREKKERFSLILESASTNQTSMYLCASLRIAGVYEQYFGPGTRLTVT.